The following is a TCR beta chain sequence with its context. The data derive from a study of control samples from healthy donors and cancer patients. The repertoire was sequenced with immunoSEQ multiplex PCR; TCRdb's copy has only in-frame clones and lacks some. The sample lists about 410,000 clones, 80% to 95% occurring once. Germline-derived CDR1 and CDR2 are SGHRS and YFSETQ. After removal of 4 bases from V and 5 bases from J, the junction contained 7 bases not matched to a gene. The CDR3 sequence is 14 residues long. The receptor was derived from a middle-aged man with head and neck cancer. This chain joins TRBV5-1 and TRBJ2-5; 8 bases match TRBD2. The sample comprised PBMCs. CDR3 loop: CASSQTGGLETQYF. CDR3 coding DNA: TGCGCCAGCAGCCAAACGGGGGGGCTCGAGACCCAGTACTTC. The variable domain in full, completed from reference TRBV5-1 and TRBJ2-5, reads KAGVTQTPRYLIKTRGQQVTLSCSPISGHRSVSWYQQTPGQGLQFLFEYFSETQRNKGNFPGRFSGRQFSNSRSEMNVSTLELGDSALYLCASSQTGGLETQYFGPGTRLLVL.